This T cell receptor beta chain came from a study of T cell responses to AZD1222 COVID-19 vaccine. Across the study: Some second doses came at about 4 weeks and others at about 12 weeks; these were pooled.

The junction had 5 bases not matched to a gene; V was cut back by 2 bases and J by 5 bases. Germline V gene sequence: CDR1 MNHEY, CDR2 SVGAGI. This CDR3 has 15 amino acids. Measured with immunoSEQ multiplex PCR; TCRdb has only the in-frame clones, and not every one. The sample shows about 190,000 clones, roughly 92% of them seen only once. The source material was peripheral blood, sampled on day 0 of AZD1222 vaccination. The sequence was collected from an adult in good health. V usage is TRBV6-5 and J usage is TRBJ2-7; 11 positions match TRBD2. The CDR3 nucleotides read TGTGCCAGCAGTTACCAACTAGCGGGGGTGGACGAGCAGTACTTC. Protein sequence: CASSYQLAGVDEQYF.